These 2 T cell receptor beta chains share one sample of origin, sequenced in a study of Tregs in tolerant kidney transplant recipients. Only in-frame clones appear in the TCRdb table, and some are missing; sequencing was by immunoSEQ multiplex PCR. The table shows over 60,000 clones, with roughly nine tenths occurring only once. The source was CD4+ T cells from blood, collected before the transplant. These receptors were obtained from a human donor who received a combined kidney and bone marrow transplant.

CDR3 nucleotides: TGTGCCAGCAGTTTTTTCCGGGACAGGGGGTTTGAGACCCAGTACTTC. This translates into CASSFFRDRGFETQYF. The rearrangement links TRBV6-6 to TRBJ2-5, with 11 bases matching TRBD1. Per the germline V gene, CDR1 is MNHNY and CDR2 is SVGAGI (reference sequence). This CDR3 spans 16 amino acids. V was pared by 4 bases and J by 5 bases, with 9 bases of the junction left unmatched.

The chain carries TRBV28 and TRBJ2-7; a weak D match, TRBD2 (6 bases). Trimming removed 7 bases from V and 4 bases from J, with 17 bases in between. CDR3 length equals 14 residues. Germline V gene lookup returns CDR1 MDHEN and CDR2 SYDVKM. The CDR3 coding sequence is TGTGCCAGCAAGCCCGGGACTTTACTATACGAGCAGTACTTC. This sequence encodes CASKPGTLLYEQYF.